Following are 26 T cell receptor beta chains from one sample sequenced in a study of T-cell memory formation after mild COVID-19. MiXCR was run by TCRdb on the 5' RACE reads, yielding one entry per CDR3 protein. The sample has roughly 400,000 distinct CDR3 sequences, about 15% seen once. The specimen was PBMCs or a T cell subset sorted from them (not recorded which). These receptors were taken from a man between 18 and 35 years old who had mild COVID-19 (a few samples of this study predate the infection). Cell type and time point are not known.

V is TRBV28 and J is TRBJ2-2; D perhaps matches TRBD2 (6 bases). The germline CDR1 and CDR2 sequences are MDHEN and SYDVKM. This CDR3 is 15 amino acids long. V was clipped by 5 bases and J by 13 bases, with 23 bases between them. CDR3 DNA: TGTGCCAGCAGTCCCCGGGTGGGGAGGTGGGGCCTGCTGTTTTTT. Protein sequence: CASSPRVGRWGLLFF.

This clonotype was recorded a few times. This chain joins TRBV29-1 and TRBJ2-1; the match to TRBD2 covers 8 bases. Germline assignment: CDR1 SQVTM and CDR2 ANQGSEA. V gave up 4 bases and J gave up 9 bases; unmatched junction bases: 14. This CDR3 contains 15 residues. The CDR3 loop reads CSVVGIAGPGGEQFF. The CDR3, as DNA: TGCAGCGTTGTGGGTATAGCGGGGCCCGGGGGTGAGCAGTTCTTC.

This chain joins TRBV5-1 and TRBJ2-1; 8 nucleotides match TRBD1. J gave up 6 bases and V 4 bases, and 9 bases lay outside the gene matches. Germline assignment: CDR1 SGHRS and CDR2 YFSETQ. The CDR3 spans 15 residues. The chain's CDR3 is CASSNDRGFANEQFF. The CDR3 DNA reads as TGCGCCAGCAGCAATGACAGGGGATTTGCCAATGAGCAGTTCTTC. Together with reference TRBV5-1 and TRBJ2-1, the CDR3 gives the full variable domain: KAGVTQTPRYLIKTRGQQVTLSCSPISGHRSVSWYQQTPGQGLQFLFEYFSETQRNKGNFPGRFSGRQFSNSRSEMNVSTLELGDSALYLCASSNDRGFANEQFFGPGTRLTVL.

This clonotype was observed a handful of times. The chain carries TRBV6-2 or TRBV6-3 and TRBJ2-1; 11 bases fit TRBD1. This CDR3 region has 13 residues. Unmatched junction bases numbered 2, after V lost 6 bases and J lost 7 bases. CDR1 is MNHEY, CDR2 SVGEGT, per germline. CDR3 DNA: TGTGCCAGCAGAGGGACAGGGGGGAATGAGCAGTTCTTC. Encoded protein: CASRGTGGNEQFF.

CDR3 amino acids: CASSRQGSDTQYF. CDR3 in DNA: TGTGCCAGCAGCCGGCAGGGGTCAGATACGCAGTATTTT. This chain joins TRBV4-2 and TRBJ2-3; D is perhaps TRBD1 (6 bases). V was pared by 4 bases and J by 4 bases, with 9 bases between. The length of the CDR3 is 13 residues. The germline gives CDR1 LGHNA, CDR2 YNFKEQ.

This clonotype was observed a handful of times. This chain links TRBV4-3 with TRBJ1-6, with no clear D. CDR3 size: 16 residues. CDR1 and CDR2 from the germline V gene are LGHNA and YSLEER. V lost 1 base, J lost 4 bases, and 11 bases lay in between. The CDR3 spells CASSQGVISYNSPLHF. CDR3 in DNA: TGCGCCAGCAGCCAAGGGGTTATCTCTTATAATTCACCCCTCCACTTT.

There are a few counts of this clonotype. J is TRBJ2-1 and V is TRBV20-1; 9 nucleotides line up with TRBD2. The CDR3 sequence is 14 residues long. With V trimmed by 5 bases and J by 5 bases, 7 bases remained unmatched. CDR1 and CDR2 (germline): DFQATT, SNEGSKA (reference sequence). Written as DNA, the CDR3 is TGCAGTGCTCCCCTGACTAGCGGTAACAATGAGCAGTTCTTC. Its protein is CSAPLTSGNNEQFF.

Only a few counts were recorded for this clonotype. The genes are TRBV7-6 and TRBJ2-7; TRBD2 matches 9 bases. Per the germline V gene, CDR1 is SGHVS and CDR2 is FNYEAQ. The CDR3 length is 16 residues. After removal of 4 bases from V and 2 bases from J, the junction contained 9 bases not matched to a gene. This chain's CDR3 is CASSSVFSGGTYEQYF. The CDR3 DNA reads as TGTGCCAGCAGCTCTGTTTTTAGCGGGGGAACCTACGAGCAGTACTTC.

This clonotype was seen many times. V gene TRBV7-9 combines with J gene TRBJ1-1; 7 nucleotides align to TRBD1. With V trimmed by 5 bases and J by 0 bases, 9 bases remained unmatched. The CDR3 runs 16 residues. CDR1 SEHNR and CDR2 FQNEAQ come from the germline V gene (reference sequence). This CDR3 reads CASSPRGQVMNTEAFF. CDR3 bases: TGTGCCAGCAGCCCGAGAGGACAGGTTATGAACACTGAAGCTTTCTTT.

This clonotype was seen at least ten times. The CDR3 spells CASSQRGGQINQPQHF. The CDR3 DNA follows: TGTGCCAGTAGTCAAAGGGGTGGACAGATCAATCAGCCCCAGCATTTT. This chain links TRBV19 with TRBJ1-5, with D maybe TRBD1 (6 bases). The V end was cut by 5 bases, the J end by 3 bases, with 17 bases between. This CDR3 region has 16 residues. Germline CDR1 is LNHDA and CDR2 is SQIVND (reference sequence).

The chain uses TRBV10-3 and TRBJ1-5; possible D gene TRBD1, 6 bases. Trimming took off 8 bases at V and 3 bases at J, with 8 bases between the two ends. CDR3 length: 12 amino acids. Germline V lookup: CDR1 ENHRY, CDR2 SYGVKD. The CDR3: CAIGQYNQPQHF. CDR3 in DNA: TGTGCCATCGGACAGTACAATCAGCCCCAGCATTTT.

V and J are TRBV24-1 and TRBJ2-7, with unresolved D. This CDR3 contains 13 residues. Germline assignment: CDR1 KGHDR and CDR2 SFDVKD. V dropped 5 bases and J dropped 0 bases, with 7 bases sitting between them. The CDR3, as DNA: TGTGCCACCAGTGGGGGATTCTCCTACGAGCAGTACTTC. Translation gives CATSGGFSYEQYF.

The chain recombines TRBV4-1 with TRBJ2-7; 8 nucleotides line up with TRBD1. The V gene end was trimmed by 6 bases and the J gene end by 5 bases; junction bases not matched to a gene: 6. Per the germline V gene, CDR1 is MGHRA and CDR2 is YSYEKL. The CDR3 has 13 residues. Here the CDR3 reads CASSMAGGDEQYF. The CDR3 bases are TGCGCCAGCAGTATGGCAGGGGGCGACGAGCAGTACTTC.

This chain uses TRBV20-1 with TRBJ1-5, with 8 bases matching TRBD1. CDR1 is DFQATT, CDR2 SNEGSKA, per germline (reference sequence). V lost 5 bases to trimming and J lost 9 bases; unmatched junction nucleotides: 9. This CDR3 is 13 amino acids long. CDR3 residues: CSALDRADGPQHF. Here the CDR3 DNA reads TGCAGTGCTTTGGACAGGGCGGATGGGCCCCAGCATTTT.

The CDR3 here is CASSPTASSNQPQHF. In nucleotides, the CDR3 is TGTGCCAGCAGCCCGACAGCCTCTAGCAATCAGCCCCAGCATTTT. The chain recombines TRBV3-1 with TRBJ1-5, with D perhaps matching TRBD1 (5 bases). Germline CDR1 is LGHDT and CDR2 is YNNKEL (reference sequence). V dropped 4 bases and J dropped 0 bases, with 10 bases sitting between them. CDR3 length: 15 amino acids.

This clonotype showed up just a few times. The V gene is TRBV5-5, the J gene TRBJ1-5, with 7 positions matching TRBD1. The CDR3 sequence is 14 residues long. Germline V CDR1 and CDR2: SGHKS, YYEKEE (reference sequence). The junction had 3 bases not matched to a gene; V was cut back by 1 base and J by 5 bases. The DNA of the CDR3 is TGTGCCAGCAGCTTGACAGGGGCGGATCAGCCCCAGCATTTT. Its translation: CASSLTGADQPQHF.

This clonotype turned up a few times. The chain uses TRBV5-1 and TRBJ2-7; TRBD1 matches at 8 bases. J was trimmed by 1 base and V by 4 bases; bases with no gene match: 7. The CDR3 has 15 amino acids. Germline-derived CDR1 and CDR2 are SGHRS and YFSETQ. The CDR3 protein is CASSKTGAPSYEQYF. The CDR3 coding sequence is TGCGCCAGCAGCAAGACAGGGGCTCCATCCTACGAGCAGTACTTC.

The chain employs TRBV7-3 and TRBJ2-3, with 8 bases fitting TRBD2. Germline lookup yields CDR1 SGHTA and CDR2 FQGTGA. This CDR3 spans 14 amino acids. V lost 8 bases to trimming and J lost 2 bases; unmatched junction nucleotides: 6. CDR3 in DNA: TGTGCCAGCGGAACGGGACTAGTCACAGATACGCAGTATTTT. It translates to CASGTGLVTDTQYF. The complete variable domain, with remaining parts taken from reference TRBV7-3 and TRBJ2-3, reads GAGVSQTPSNKVTEKGKYVELRCDPISGHTALYWYRQSLGQGPEFLIYFQGTGAADDSGLPNDRFFAVRPEGSVSTLKIQRTERGDSAVYLCASGTGLVTDTQYFGPGTRLTVL.

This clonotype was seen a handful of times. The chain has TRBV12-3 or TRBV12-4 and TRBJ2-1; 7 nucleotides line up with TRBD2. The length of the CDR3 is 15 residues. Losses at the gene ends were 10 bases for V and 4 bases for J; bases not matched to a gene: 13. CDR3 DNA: TGTGCCACCTCCCAGCCACCGGGGGGATACAATGAGCAGTTCTTC. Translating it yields CATSQPPGGYNEQFF.

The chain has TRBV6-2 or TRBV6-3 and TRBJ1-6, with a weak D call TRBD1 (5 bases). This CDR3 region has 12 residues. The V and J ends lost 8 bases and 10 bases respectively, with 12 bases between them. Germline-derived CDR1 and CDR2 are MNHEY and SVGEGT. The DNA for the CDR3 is TGTGCCAGCGCCCAGGGTGGATCACCCCTCCACTTT. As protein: CASAQGGSPLHF.

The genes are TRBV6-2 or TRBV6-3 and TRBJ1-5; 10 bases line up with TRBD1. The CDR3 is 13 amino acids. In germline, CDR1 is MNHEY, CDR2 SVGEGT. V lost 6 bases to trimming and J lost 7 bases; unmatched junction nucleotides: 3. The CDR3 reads CASRDRGDQPQHF. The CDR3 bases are TGTGCCAGCAGGGACAGGGGGGACCAGCCCCAGCATTTT.

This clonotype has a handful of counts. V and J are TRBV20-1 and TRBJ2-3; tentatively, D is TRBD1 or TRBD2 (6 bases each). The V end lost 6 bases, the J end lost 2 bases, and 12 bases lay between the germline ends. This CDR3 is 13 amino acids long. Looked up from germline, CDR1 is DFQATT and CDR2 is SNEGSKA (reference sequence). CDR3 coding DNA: TGCAGTGCCGGAGGGGGTTTCACAGATACGCAGTATTTT. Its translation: CSAGGGFTDTQYF.

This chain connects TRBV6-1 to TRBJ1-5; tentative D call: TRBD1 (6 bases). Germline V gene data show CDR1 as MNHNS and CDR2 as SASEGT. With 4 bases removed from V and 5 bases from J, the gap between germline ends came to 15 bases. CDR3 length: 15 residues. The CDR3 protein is CASSVDRSWDQPQHF. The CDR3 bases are TGTGCCAGCAGTGTCGACAGGTCGTGGGATCAGCCCCAGCATTTT.

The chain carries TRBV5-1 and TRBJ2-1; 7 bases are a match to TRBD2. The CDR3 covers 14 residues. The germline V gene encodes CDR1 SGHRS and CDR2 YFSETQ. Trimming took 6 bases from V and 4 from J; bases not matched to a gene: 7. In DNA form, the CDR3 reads TGCGCCAGCACCAGCGGGGTTTCTTACAATGAGCAGTTCTTC. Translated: CASTSGVSYNEQFF.

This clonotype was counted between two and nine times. The CDR3 reads CASSRDRANTEAFF. CDR3 in DNA: TGTGCCAGCAGTCGCGACAGGGCGAACACTGAAGCTTTCTTT. The chain uses TRBV5-5 and TRBJ1-1; TRBD1 matches 7 bases. Trimming removed 5 bases from V and 1 base from J; junction bases left unmatched: 5. The CDR3 sequence is 14 residues long. Germline assignment: CDR1 SGHKS and CDR2 YYEKEE (reference sequence).

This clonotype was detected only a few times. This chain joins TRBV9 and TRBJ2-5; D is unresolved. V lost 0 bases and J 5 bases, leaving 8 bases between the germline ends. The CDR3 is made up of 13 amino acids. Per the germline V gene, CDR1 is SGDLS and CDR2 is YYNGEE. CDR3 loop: CASSVGPDETQYF. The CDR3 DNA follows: TGTGCCAGCAGCGTAGGGCCGGACGAGACCCAGTACTTC.